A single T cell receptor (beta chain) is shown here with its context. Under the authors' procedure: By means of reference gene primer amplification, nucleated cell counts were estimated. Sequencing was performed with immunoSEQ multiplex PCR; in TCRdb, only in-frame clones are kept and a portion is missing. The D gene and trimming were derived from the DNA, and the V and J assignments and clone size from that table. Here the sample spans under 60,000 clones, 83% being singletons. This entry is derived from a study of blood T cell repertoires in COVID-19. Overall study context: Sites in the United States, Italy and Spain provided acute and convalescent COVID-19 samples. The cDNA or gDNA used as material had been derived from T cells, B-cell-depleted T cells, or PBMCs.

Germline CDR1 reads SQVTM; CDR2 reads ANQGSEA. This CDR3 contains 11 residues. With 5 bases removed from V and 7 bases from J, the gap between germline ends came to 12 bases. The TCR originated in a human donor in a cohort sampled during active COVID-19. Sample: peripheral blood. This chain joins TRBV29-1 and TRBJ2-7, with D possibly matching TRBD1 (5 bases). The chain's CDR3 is CSVSDSAEQYF. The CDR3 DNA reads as TGCAGCGTTTCAGACAGCGCAGAGCAGTACTTC.